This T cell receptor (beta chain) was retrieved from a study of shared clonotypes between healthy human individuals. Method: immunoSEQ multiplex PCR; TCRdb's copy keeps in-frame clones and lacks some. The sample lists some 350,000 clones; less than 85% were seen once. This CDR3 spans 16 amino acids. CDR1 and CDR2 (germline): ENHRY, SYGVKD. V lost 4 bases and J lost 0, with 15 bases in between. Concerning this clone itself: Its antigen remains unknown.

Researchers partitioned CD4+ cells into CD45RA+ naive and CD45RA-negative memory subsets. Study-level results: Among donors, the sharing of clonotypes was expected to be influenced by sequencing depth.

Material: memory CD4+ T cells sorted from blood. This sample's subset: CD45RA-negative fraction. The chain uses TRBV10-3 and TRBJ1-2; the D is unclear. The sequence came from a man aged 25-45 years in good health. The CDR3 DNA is TGTGCCATCAGTGTTCGGTACCCGGCGACTAACTATGGCTACACCTTC. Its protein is CAISVRYPATNYGYTF.